The 22 T cell receptor beta chains listed next were all sequenced from one sample in a study of metastatic and nonmetastatic thyroid tumors. No patient had received any treatment before thyroid surgery. TCRdb redid the clone calls on the PCR reads using MiXCR. Among roughly 7,900 clones listed, roughly 28% were seen once. Sequenced: adjacent normal tissue. The receptor source for this set is a male donor with papillary thyroid cancer or a benign thyroid nodule (not recorded which). Some clones in this sample may be carry-over from other donors' samples.

This sequence joins TRBV11-2 and TRBJ2-3; D may be TRBD1 or TRBD2 (5 bases each). CDR1 and CDR2 from the germline V gene are SGHAT and FQNNGV. This CDR3 contains 16 residues. Trimming cost V 0 bases and J 6 bases, with 16 bases left between them. CDR3 residues: CASSLDGAWGSDTQYF. In nucleotides, the CDR3 is TGTGCCAGCAGCTTAGATGGAGCGTGGGGGTCGGATACGCAGTATTTT.

In this sample, this clone is medium-sized. The rearrangement joins TRBV6-1 to TRBJ2-6, with D possibly matching TRBD2 (6 bases). The germline CDR1 and CDR2 sequences are MNHNS and SASEGT. Trimming cost V 7 bases and J 2 bases, with 15 bases left between them. The CDR3 totals 16 residues. This CDR3 reads CASTRQGGTGANVLTF. CDR3 DNA sequence: TGTGCCAGCACCCGCCAGGGAGGAACTGGGGCCAACGTCCTGACTTTC.

This chain uses TRBV28 with TRBJ2-7; 7 bases are shared with TRBD2. V lost 6 bases, J lost 2 bases, and 10 bases stayed unmatched. The CDR3 length is 15 residues. The germline V gene has CDR1 MDHEN and CDR2 SYDVKM. The DNA for the CDR3 is TGTGCCAGCAGAAATCTAGCGGAGCGCACCTACGAGCAGTACTTC. It yields the protein CASRNLAERTYEQYF.

In regard to this clone: Since a much larger clone is just one base distant, this may be a read error. The sample carries other DNA sequences with the same CDR3. The chain links TRBV4-3 to TRBJ1-2; D uncertain. The germline CDR1 and CDR2 sequences are LGHNA and YSLEER. V dropped 1 base and J dropped 4 bases, with 10 bases sitting between them. The CDR3 consists of 14 residues. The CDR3 is CASSQALGSYGYTF. The DNA of the CDR3 is TGCGCCAGCAGCCAAGCACTAGGGAGCTATGGCTACACCTTC.

This clone was counted a few times. This sequence joins TRBV5-1 and TRBJ1-4; no clear D. Germline CDR1 SGHRS, CDR2 YFSETQ. The length of the CDR3 is 20 residues. V was trimmed by 2 bases and J by 3 bases, leaving 26 bases between them. In DNA form, the CDR3 reads TGCGCCAGCAGCTTCACTACCTCCTTACGGACGCTTGCATCTAATGAAAAACTGTTTTTT. Its protein is CASSFTTSLRTLASNEKLFF.

Only one count was recorded for this clone. This chain joins TRBV20-1 and TRBJ1-2, with unresolved D. The CDR3 is made up of 14 amino acids. Per the germline V gene, CDR1 is DFQATT and CDR2 is SNEGSKA (reference sequence). The V and J ends lost 0 bases and 3 bases respectively, with 11 bases between them. CDR3 sequence (DNA): TGCAGTGCTAGAGAAACCCTAAATGACTATGGCTACACCTTC. This translates into CSARETLNDYGYTF.

The chain joins TRBV7-2 to TRBJ2-1, with D hard to call. V dropped 5 bases and J dropped 5 bases, with 10 bases sitting between them. CDR3 length: 13 residues. CDR1 SGHTA and CDR2 FQGNSA come from the germline V gene. CDR3 in amino acids: CASSGFYNNEQFF. CDR3 nucleotide sequence: TGTGCCAGCAGCGGTTTTTATAACAATGAGCAGTTCTTC.

There are many counts of this clone. The chain combines TRBV18 with TRBJ2-1, with D perhaps given as TRBD1 or TRBD2 (5 bases each). This CDR3 is built from 13 residues. The germline gives CDR1 KGHSH, CDR2 LQKENI. V lost 7 bases, J lost 3 bases, and 10 bases lay in between. CDR3 nucleotides: TGTGCCAGCTGCCGGGACCTCTACAATGAGCAGTTCTTC. Its protein is CASCRDLYNEQFF.

With respect to this clone: The conserved phenylalanine or tryptophan normally closing the CDR3 is absent here, so this likely arose from a read error. V is TRBV27 and J is TRBJ2-1, with 7 bases fitting TRBD1. CDR3 length equals 12 residues. Germline CDR1 MNHEY, CDR2 SMNVEV (reference sequence). The CDR3 sequence is CPSITRQGQQFI. CDR3 nucleotides: TGTCCCAGCATTACCAGACAGGGTCAGCAGTTCATC.

This clone was found a few times. The rearrangement joins TRBV6-1 to TRBJ1-1; D not certain. With 3 bases removed from V and 1 base from J, the gap between germline ends came to 6 bases. This CDR3 comprises 13 residues. Per germline, CDR1 MNHNS and CDR2 SASEGT. Written as DNA, the CDR3 is TGTGCCAGCAGTGACCCCACGAACACTGAAGCTTTCTTT. Protein sequence: CASSDPTNTEAFF.

This clone was counted ten times or more. The V call is TRBV3-1, the J call TRBJ2-7, with a tentative D call TRBD2 (5 bases). The ends were cut back, 3 bases at V and 0 bases at J, with 12 bases in the middle. CDR3 length equals 15 residues. Germline assignment: CDR1 LGHDT and CDR2 YNNKEL (reference sequence). CDR3: CASSQGAISSYEQYF. The CDR3 nucleotides are TGTGCCAGCAGCCAGGGAGCAATCAGCTCCTACGAGCAGTACTTC.

By its share, this clone is medium-sized (0.01 to 0.1%). The chain carries TRBV30 and TRBJ1-2; D gene uncertain. V was shortened by 0 bases and J by 8 bases, with 16 bases between the two germline ends. The CDR3 extends over 14 amino acids. Germline CDR1 GTSNPN, CDR2 SVGIG (reference sequence). The CDR3: CAWSVPGPSWGYTF. The CDR3 DNA sequence: TGTGCCTGGAGTGTCCCCGGACCCAGTTGGGGCTACACCTTC.

The chain couples TRBV5-1 to TRBJ2-7; 12 positions match TRBD2. CDR1 is SGHRS, CDR2 YFSETQ, per germline. With V trimmed by 0 bases and J by 4 bases, 2 bases remained unmatched. CDR3 length equals 15 residues. Here the CDR3 reads CASSLGGLAGYEQYF. In DNA form, the CDR3 reads TGCGCCAGCAGCTTGGGGGGACTAGCGGGTTACGAGCAGTACTTC.

The rearrangement uses TRBV2 and TRBJ1-1, with unresolved D. The CDR3 runs to 13 residues. Trimming removed 4 bases from V and 0 bases from J, with 6 bases in between. The germline gives CDR1 SNHLY, CDR2 FYNNEI. CDR3 region: CASSAVMNTEAFF. CDR3 nucleotides: TGTGCCAGCAGTGCCGTCATGAACACTGAAGCTTTCTTT.

Regarding this clone: A clone one base away is much larger, so this may be a read error. CDR3 sequence reads: CASRPGTSVVVQYF. The CDR3, as DNA: TGTGCCAGCCGTCCCGGGACTAGCGTGGTAGTTCAGTATTTT. V and J are TRBV12-3 or TRBV12-4 and TRBJ2-3; TRBD2 matches at 10 bases. The ends lost 8 bases at V and 12 bases at J; junction bases unmatched: 14. The CDR3 has 14 residues.

This clone was seen only a few times. CDR3 coding DNA: TGTGCCAGCACGCCGTACTTATATAGAAACACCATATATTTT. Protein product: CASTPYLYRNTIYF. J is TRBJ1-3 and V is TRBV6-1; D ambiguous. The CDR3 is made up of 14 amino acids. CDR1 and CDR2 from the germline V gene are MNHNS and SASEGT. V was shortened by 7 bases and J by 5 bases, with 15 bases between the two germline ends.

J is TRBJ1-4 and V is TRBV5-8; D is unclear. The V and J ends lost 2 bases and 8 bases respectively, with 7 bases between them. The CDR3 totals 12 residues. Germline V lookup: CDR1 SGHTS, CDR2 YDEGEE. In nucleotides, the CDR3 is TGTGCCAGCAGCTTTGATGGGGAAAAACTGTTTTTT. It specifies CASSFDGEKLFF.

CDR3 sequence reads: CASSLGDRGNYGYTF. The CDR3 DNA is TGTGCCAGCAGCTTAGGGGACAGGGGCAACTATGGCTACACCTTC. V gene TRBV11-2 combines with J gene TRBJ1-2; 10 nucleotides match TRBD1. Trimming cost V 1 base and J 2 bases; bases outside gene matches: 1. Germline-derived CDR1 and CDR2 are SGHAT and FQNNGV. There are 15 residues in the CDR3. The variable domain in full, completed from reference TRBV11-2 and TRBJ1-2, reads EAGVAQSPRYKIIEKRQSVAFWCNPISGHATLYWYQQILGQGPKLLIQFQNNGVVDDSQLPKDRFSAERLKGVDSTLKIQPAKLEDSAVYLCASSLGDRGNYGYTFGSGTRLTVV.

This clone was seen repeatedly, ten times or more. Since a much larger clone is just one base distant, this may be a read error. This rearrangement joins TRBV5-1 to TRBJ1-2, with D tentatively TRBD1 (6 bases). V lost 0 bases to trimming and J lost 10 bases, with 16 bases between them. This CDR3 spans 14 amino acids. Germline V gives CDR1 SGHRS, CDR2 YFSETQ. The CDR3 DNA sequence: TGCGCCAGCAGCTTGGACATCTCGGGACATGACTACACCTTC. It encodes CASSLDISGHDYTF.

A note on this clone: Likely a read error: the CDR3 ends without its conserved phenylalanine or tryptophan. This sequence joins TRBV6-4 and TRBJ1-2; D is uncertain. Trimming left V 6 bases short and J 8 bases short, with 16 bases between. Germline lookup yields CDR1 MRHNA and CDR2 SNTAGT. The CDR3 runs 13 residues. The CDR3 is CASSPDGFGGYTL. DNA for the CDR3: TGTGCCAGCAGCCCCGACGGCTTTGGGGGCTACACCCTC.

The chain has TRBV11-3 and TRBJ2-7, with 8 bases aligning to TRBD2. In germline, CDR1 is SGHNT, CDR2 YENEEA. This CDR3 contains 16 residues. After removal of 5 bases from V and 7 bases from J, the junction contained 16 bases not matched to a gene. The CDR3, as DNA: TGTGCCAGCAGCCCCGGGCCTAGCGGGTGTATAGGGGAGCAGTACTTC. Translated: CASSPGPSGCIGEQYF.

Points on this clone: A read error may produce the germline difference seen at one junction end. The chain has TRBV20-1 and TRBJ2-7; TRBD1 aligns across 11 bases. This CDR3 has 14 residues. Germline V lookup: CDR1 DFQATT, CDR2 SNEGSKA (reference sequence). Here the CDR3 DNA reads TGCAGTGCTAGAAAGGGACAGGGGGGCTACAAGCAGTACTTC. Its protein is CSARKGQGGYKQYF.